What follows describes a single TCR beta chain. Here immunoSEQ multiplex PCR was the method, and the copy in TCRdb shows in-frame clones only, minus some. The sample lists roughly 170,000 clones, approximately 70% occurring once. These data originate in a study of shared clonotypes between healthy human individuals. Looking at the study overall: Each donor's CD8 memory used one plate, CD8 naive two, each CD4 subset three.

Subsets obtained from CD4+ cells comprised CD45RA+ naive and CD45RA-negative memory cells. The material sequenced was memory CD4+ T cells sorted from blood. Subset in this sample: CD45RA-negative fraction. The sequence was obtained from a man aged 25-45 years in good health.

CDR3 in DNA: TGTGCCTGGGGACGGACCCGGGGATTCTACAATGAGCAGTTCTTC. This codes for CAWGRTRGFYNEQFF. The V call is TRBV30, the J call TRBJ2-1; weak D call: TRBD2 (5 bases). Trimming shortened V by 5 bases and J by 3 bases, and 17 bases separated the two germline ends. This CDR3 comprises 15 residues. Germline-derived CDR1 and CDR2 are GTSNPN and SVGIG (reference sequence).